This T cell receptor beta chain was obtained from a study of CD8+ T cells in alopecia areata. On the study more broadly: Treated patients received oral tofacitinib, 5 to 10 mg twice daily. Tofacitinib dosing lasted 6 to 18 months, which was then followed by 6 months off drug. The investigators scored severity in treated patients by the percentage of affected scalp area.

Study-wide results and limits: Higher clonality was seen in lesional scalp than in normal scalp, especially in alopecia totalis/universalis.

Concerning this clone itself: Its antigen is as yet unknown.

The treatment here: oral pan-JAK inhibitor, 5-10 mg twice daily. Extraction and reverse transcription of RNA yielded cDNA as the sequencing template. The method was immunoSEQ multiplex PCR; TCRdb's version includes in-frame clones alone and lacks a portion of them. The sample has around 190,000 clones, about 65% seen once. The starting material was CD4+ T cells sorted from blood, obtained around week 50, from a patient treated with tofacitinib. The source is a human donor with alopecia areata.

The CDR3 here is CASSQDLGWTDTQYF. CDR3 coding DNA: TGCGCCAGCAGCCAAGATCTTGGGTGGACAGATACGCAGTATTTT. J is TRBJ2-3 and V is TRBV4-3; D is unresolved. The CDR3 covers 15 residues. Trimming left V 0 bases short and J 3 bases short, with 10 bases between. Per germline, CDR1 LGHNA and CDR2 YSLEER.